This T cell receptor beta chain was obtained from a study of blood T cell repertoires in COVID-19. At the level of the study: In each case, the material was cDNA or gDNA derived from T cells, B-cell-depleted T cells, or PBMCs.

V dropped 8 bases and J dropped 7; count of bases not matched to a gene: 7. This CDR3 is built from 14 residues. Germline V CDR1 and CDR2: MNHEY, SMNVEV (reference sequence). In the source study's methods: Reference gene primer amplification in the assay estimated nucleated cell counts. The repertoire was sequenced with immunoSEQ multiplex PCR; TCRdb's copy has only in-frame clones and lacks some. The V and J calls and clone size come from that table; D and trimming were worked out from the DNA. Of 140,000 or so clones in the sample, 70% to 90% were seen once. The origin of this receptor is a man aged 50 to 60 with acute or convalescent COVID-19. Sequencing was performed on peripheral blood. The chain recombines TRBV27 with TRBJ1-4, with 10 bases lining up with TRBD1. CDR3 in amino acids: CASLRQGAREKLFF. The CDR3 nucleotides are TGTGCCAGCCTCCGACAGGGGGCGCGTGAAAAACTGTTTTTT.